This paragraph covers one T cell receptor delta chain sequence. This clone counts as medium-sized (0.01 to 0.1%). Its antigen has not been determined. Within one base of it there is no much larger clone, and no base qualities were kept. This entry belongs to a study of gammadelta T cells in human blood (dated by TCRdb to 2020 to 2021). Beyond this particular receptor, the publication reports: According to the study, polyclonal expansion of innate gamma-delta T cells right after birth appeared to be driven by microbial exposure.

The library was made by RT-PCR. The reads were generated on an Illumina MiSeq. TCRdb reprocessed the public data with the CATT caller; entries with the same nucleotide sequence were combined afterwards. The sample table holds 1,000 to 1,200 delta-chain clones, of which 1.7% were seen once. The ten largest clonotypes hold roughly 15% of the sample. The CDR3 runs 19 residues from the cysteine to the phenylalanine. The entry retains the CDR3 DNA only, 57 bases that are in frame from base 1. Unmatched junction bases come to 14, with V trimmed by 2 bases and J by 3 bases. The germline V gene yields TSWWSYY for CDR1 and QGS for CDR2.

The clonotype was recovered from a human donor. The rearranged chain carries TRDV1 and TRDJ2, with 8 bases aligning to TRDD3. The sequencing input was non-Vgamma9Vdelta2 gamma-delta T cells from adult blood. The base sequence is TGTGCTCTTGGGGAAACCCCCCTTACTGGGGGTCCGGTGACAGCACAACTCTTCTTT. It codes for CALGETPLTGGPVTAQLFF.